A single sample gave rise to the 13 T cell receptor beta chains below, sequenced in a study of T-cell reconstitution after alpha-beta-depleted transplantation in children. Unique molecular identifiers were incorporated during preparation of the TCRbeta library. TCRdb analysed the PCR reads with MiXCR anew, one entry per CDR3 protein. The sample carries about 280,000 distinct CDR3 sequences, 11% recorded once. The sample in question was peripheral blood, obtained 180 days after TCRalphabeta/CD19-depleted stem cell transplant. These receptor sequences come from a male patient aged 2 to 9 who had a stem cell transplant for chronic granulomatous disease, so the T cells may come from the graft donor.

Regarding this clonotype: Compared with germline, one end of the junction differs, possibly owing to a read error. The chain links TRBV14 to TRBJ1-2; D remains ambiguous. The length of the CDR3 is 16 residues. Germline values: CDR1 SGHDN, CDR2 FVKESK. The chain's CDR3 is CASSQDFGRINYGDTF. CDR3 nucleotide sequence: TGTGCCAGCAGCCAAGACTTTGGACGTATTAACTATGGCGACACCTTC.

This clonotype was counted ten times or more. This chain links TRBV7-9 with TRBJ1-1; D might be TRBD1 (6 bases). V was trimmed by 6 bases and J by 0 bases, leaving 8 bases between them. This CDR3 contains 13 residues. Germline loops: CDR1 SEHNR, CDR2 FQNEAQ (reference sequence). In nucleotides, the CDR3 is TGTGCCAGCAGGGCAGGGGTGAACACTGAAGCTTTCTTT. Protein product: CASRAGVNTEAFF.

This clonotype appeared many times. V gene TRBV5-1 combines with J gene TRBJ2-7; 7 nucleotides match TRBD1. Per germline, CDR1 SGHRS and CDR2 YFSETQ. The CDR3 loop spans 14 amino acids. J lost 5 bases, V lost 2 bases, and 7 bases had no gene match. CDR3 sequence reads: CASSLKTGPNEQYF. CDR3 bases: TGCGCCAGCAGCTTAAAGACAGGGCCCAACGAGCAGTACTTC.

This clonotype has ten or more counts. The CDR3 here is CASSLIGSTDTQYF. In nucleotides, the CDR3 is TGTGCCAGCAGCTTAATAGGCAGCACAGATACGCAGTATTTT. This chain uses TRBV7-9 with TRBJ2-3; D is unclear. This CDR3 is built from 14 residues. Trimming removed 2 bases at V and 0 bases at J, with 6 bases between. Germline V gene data show CDR1 as SEHNR and CDR2 as FQNEAQ (reference sequence). Together with reference TRBV7-9 and TRBJ2-3, the CDR3 gives the full variable domain: DTGVSQNPRHKITKRGQNVTFRCDPISEHNRLYWYRQTLGQGPEFLTYFQNEAQLEKSRLLSDRFSAERPKGSFSTLEIQRTEQGDSAMYLCASSLIGSTDTQYFGPGTRLTVL.

This clonotype was seen a single time. Since a much larger clone is just one base distant, this may be a read error. The CDR3 loop is CASSLGTGFGDSEQFF. DNA for the CDR3: TGCGCCAGCAGCTTGGGAACCGGCTTTGGGGATTCTGAGCAGTTCTTC. This chain uses TRBV5-1 with TRBJ2-1, with D hard to call. Germline CDR1 is SGHRS and CDR2 is YFSETQ. The V end lost 0 bases, the J end lost 9 bases, and 19 bases lay between the germline ends. The length of the CDR3 is 16 residues.

The table lists this clonotype with a few counts. V is TRBV7-2 and J is TRBJ1-1, with 9 nucleotides matching TRBD1. V lost 5 bases and J lost 5; bases outside the gene matches: 6. CDR1 is SGHTA, CDR2 FQGNSA, per germline. The CDR3 sequence is 14 residues long. Here the CDR3 reads CASSRTGGRTEAFF. The CDR3 coding sequence is TGTGCCAGCAGCCGAACAGGGGGCAGGACTGAAGCTTTCTTT.

A remark on this clonotype: A read error may produce the germline difference seen at one junction end. This chain connects TRBV7-2 to TRBJ1-2; D remains ambiguous. The germline V gene has CDR1 SGHTA and CDR2 FQGNSA. CDR3 length: 15 amino acids. For the CDR3, the DNA is TGTGCCAGCAGCCCTCTCGACCCTTTCCGACATGGCGACACCTTC. Protein product: CASSPLDPFRHGDTF.

Turning to this clonotype: A single base separates this from a much larger clone, so it may be a read error. The genes are TRBV20-1 and TRBJ2-1; possible D gene TRBD2, 6 bases. The CDR3 spans 16 residues. Germline assignment: CDR1 DFQATT and CDR2 SNEGSKA (reference sequence). CDR3 DNA: TGCTGTGCCCTAAACCGGGGGAGCTTCTCCTACAATGAGCAGTTCTTC. It is translated as CCALNRGSFSYNEQFF.

The sample holds a few counts of this clonotype. The J gene is TRBJ2-2, the V gene TRBV11-2; 7 bases agree with TRBD1. CDR3 length: 14 residues. J was trimmed by 6 bases and V by 5 bases; bases with no gene match: 6. Germline V gene lookup returns CDR1 SGHAT and CDR2 FQNNGV. The CDR3 DNA is TGTGCCAGCAGCCACTGGCAGGGGGCCGGGGAGCTGTTTTTT. Translation gives CASSHWQGAGELFF. Looking up the rest from reference TRBV11-2 and TRBJ2-2 gives the full variable domain: EAGVAQSPRYKIIEKRQSVAFWCNPISGHATLYWYQQILGQGPKLLIQFQNNGVVDDSQLPKDRFSAERLKGVDSTLKIQPAKLEDSAVYLCASSHWQGAGELFFGEGSRLTVL.

For this clonotype: A much larger clone lies a single base off, so this may be a read error. The chain is built from TRBV20-1 and TRBJ2-5, with TRBD2 as a possible D gene (6 bases). The CDR3 has 13 residues. V lost 6 bases and J lost 1, with 12 bases in between. Germline CDR1 and CDR2: DFQATT and SNEGSKA (reference sequence). CDR3 region: CSAPAGIQETQYF. The DNA of the CDR3 is TGCAGTGCCCCCGCGGGAATCCAAGAGACCCAGTACTTC.

This clonotype has at least ten counts. This chain joins TRBV6-1 and TRBJ2-2; the D gene is possibly TRBD1 (6 bases). The CDR3 is 14 residues long. The V end was cut by 6 bases, the J end by 4 bases, with 12 bases between. Germline lookup yields CDR1 MNHNS and CDR2 SASEGT. This chain's CDR3 is CASRNRDTTGELFF. The CDR3 DNA follows: TGTGCCAGCAGAAACCGGGACACCACCGGGGAGCTGTTTTTT.

This clonotype has a count of ten or more. V is TRBV7-3 and J is TRBJ2-1, with TRBD1 matching 7 bases. Trimming removed 4 bases from V and 1 base from J; junction bases left unmatched: 4. This CDR3 region has 15 residues. The germline V gene has CDR1 SGHTA and CDR2 FQGTGA. Written as DNA, the CDR3 is TGTGCCAGCAGCTCGAGACAGGGTTCCTACAATGAGCAGTTCTTC. Its translation: CASSSRQGSYNEQFF.

This clonotype has a count of ten or more. CDR3 nucleotides: TGTGCCATCAGTGGTAGCGGAGCTAGCACAGATACGCAGTATTTT. Amino acids: CAISGSGASTDTQYF. This chain connects TRBV10-3 to TRBJ2-3; perhaps TRBD2 as D (6 bases). CDR3 length: 15 residues. CDR1 and CDR2 (germline): ENHRY, SYGVKD. Trimming pared 4 bases from V and 0 bases from J, leaving 11 bases between.